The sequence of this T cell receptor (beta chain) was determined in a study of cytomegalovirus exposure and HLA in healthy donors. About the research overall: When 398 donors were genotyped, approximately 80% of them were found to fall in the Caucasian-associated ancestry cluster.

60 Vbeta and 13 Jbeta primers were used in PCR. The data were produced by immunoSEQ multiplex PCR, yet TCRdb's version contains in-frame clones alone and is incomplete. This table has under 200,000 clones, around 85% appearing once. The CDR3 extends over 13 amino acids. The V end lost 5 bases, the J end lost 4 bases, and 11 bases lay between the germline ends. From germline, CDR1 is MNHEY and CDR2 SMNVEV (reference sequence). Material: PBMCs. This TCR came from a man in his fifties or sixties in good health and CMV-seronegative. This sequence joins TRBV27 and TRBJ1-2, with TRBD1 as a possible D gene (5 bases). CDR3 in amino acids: CASSLGQTYGYTF. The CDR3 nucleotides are TGTGCCAGCAGTCTTGGACAAACCTATGGCTACACCTTC.